The source of this TCR beta chain is a study of shared clonotypes between healthy human individuals. Overall study: Aged 18 to 49, the donors were two women and a few men.

Method: immunoSEQ multiplex PCR; TCRdb's copy keeps in-frame clones and lacks some. The repertoire holds 700,000 to 950,000 clones, with 95% to 97% as singletons. Naive CD8 cells were CD45RO-negative, positively selected for CCR7, excluding terminally differentiated effector memory CD45RA+ cells. The CDR3 consists of 18 residues. Germline V gene lookup returns CDR1 SGHRS and CDR2 YFSETQ. With 6 bases clipped from V and 4 bases from J, the junction kept 16 bases outside the gene matches. Sample: naive CD8+ T cells sorted from blood. This TCR was sampled from a man aged 30 to 39 in good health. The chain combines TRBV5-1 with TRBJ2-6; 7 bases map to TRBD1. The CDR3 coding sequence is TGCGCCAGCACGAGGTCCGGGACAGAGACTCTGGGGGCCAACGTCCTGACTTTC. Its protein is CASTRSGTETLGANVLTF.